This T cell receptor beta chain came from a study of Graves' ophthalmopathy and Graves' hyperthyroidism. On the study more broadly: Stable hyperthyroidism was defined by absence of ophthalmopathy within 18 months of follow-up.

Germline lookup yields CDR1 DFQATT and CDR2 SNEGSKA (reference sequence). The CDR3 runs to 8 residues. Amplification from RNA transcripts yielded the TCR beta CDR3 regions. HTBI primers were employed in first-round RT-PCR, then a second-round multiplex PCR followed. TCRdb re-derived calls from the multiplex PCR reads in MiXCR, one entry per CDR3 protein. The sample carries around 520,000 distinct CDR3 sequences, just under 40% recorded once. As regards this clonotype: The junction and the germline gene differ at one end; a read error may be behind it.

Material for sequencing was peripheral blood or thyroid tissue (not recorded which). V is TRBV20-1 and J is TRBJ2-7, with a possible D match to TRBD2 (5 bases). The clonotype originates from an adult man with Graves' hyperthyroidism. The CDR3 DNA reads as TGCAGTGCAGGACGGGAAAGCTTC. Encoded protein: CSAGRESF.